The 16 T cell receptor beta chains presented below share a single source sample, sequenced in a study of PD-1 blockade in classical Hodgkin lymphoma. The repertoire was sequenced with immunoSEQ multiplex PCR; TCRdb's copy has only in-frame clones and lacks some. Found here are around 16,000 clones, 78% of them singletons; the top ten hold about 1.9%. The time point here: cycle 4 day 1 (C4D1), after 5 to 7 weeks of nivolumab. In every patient, relapse followed autologous stem cell transplantation, while exposure to brentuximab vedotin differed. The study purified CD4+ T cells from thawed PBMCs using magnetic negative selection. The starting material was CD4+ T cells from blood, obtained before the fourth cycle of nivolumab. These receptors originate from a human donor with classical Hodgkin lymphoma.

V usage is TRBV9 and J usage is TRBJ2-6, with D uncertain. CDR1 and CDR2 (germline): SGDLS, YYNGEE. The CDR3 consists of 16 residues. Trimming took off 3 bases at V and 1 base at J, with 11 bases between the two ends. In DNA, the CDR3 is TGTGCCAGCAGCGGATATGAGGTTTCTGGGGCCAACGTCCTGACTTTC. This sequence encodes CASSGYEVSGANVLTF.

The chain has TRBV5-5 and TRBJ1-5, with TRBD1 identical over 8 bases. V dropped 1 base and J dropped 0; count of bases not matched to a gene: 6. CDR1 and CDR2 (germline): SGHKS, YYEKEE (reference sequence). The CDR3 totals 17 residues. The CDR3 nucleotides are TGTGCCAGCAGCTTGAGGCAGGGGGCGAGTAGCAATCAGCCCCAGCATTTT. Encoded protein: CASSLRQGASSNQPQHF.

The V gene is TRBV10-2, the J gene TRBJ2-6; D gene unclear. Germline lookup yields CDR1 WSHSY and CDR2 SAAADI. The CDR3 extends over 15 amino acids. Trimming pared 0 bases from V and 4 bases from J, leaving 7 bases between. CDR3: CASSESLVGANVLTF. Written as DNA, the CDR3 is TGCGCCAGCAGTGAGTCCCTGGTCGGGGCCAACGTCCTGACTTTC.

The rearrangement links TRBV18 to TRBJ2-1; D remains unclear. This CDR3 has 15 residues. V was clipped by 1 base and J by 0 bases, with 7 bases between them. Per the germline V gene, CDR1 is KGHSH and CDR2 is LQKENI. CDR3 coding DNA: TGTGCCAGCTCACCACGCCTGAGCTCCTACAATGAGCAGTTCTTC. Amino acid sequence: CASSPRLSSYNEQFF.

The CDR3 nucleotides are TGTGCCAGCAGCCTAGTAGATTCGAACACTGAAGCTTTCTTT. Translating gives CASSLVDSNTEAFF. The V gene is TRBV7-8, the J gene TRBJ1-1; D is unclear. The CDR3 is made up of 14 amino acids. V lost 5 bases and J 1 base, leaving 11 bases between the germline ends. Germline values: CDR1 SGHVS, CDR2 FQNEAQ. The variable domain in full, with the rest retrieved from reference TRBV7-8 and TRBJ1-1, is GAGVSQSPRYKVAKRGQDVALRCDPISGHVSLFWYQQALGQGPEFLTYFQNEAQLDKSGLPSDRFFAERPEGSVSTLKIQRTQQEDSAVYLCASSLVDSNTEAFFGQGTRLTVV.

The chain recombines TRBV6-1 with TRBJ1-5; D might be TRBD1 (6 bases). The CDR3 has 14 amino acids. The germline V gene has CDR1 MNHNS and CDR2 SASEGT. Trimming stripped 8 bases from V and 2 bases from J, with 13 bases between. The CDR3 sequence: CASSLTGGNQPQHF. In DNA form, the CDR3 reads TGTGCCAGCTCCCTGACAGGTGGCAATCAGCCCCAGCATTTT.

The gene calls are TRBV18 and TRBJ1-1; 7 bases are a match to TRBD1. The V and J ends lost 1 base and 3 bases, in that order; junction bases with no gene match: 5. Germline CDR1 is KGHSH and CDR2 is LQKENI. The CDR3 has 15 amino acids. CDR3 nucleotide sequence: TGTGCCAGCTCACCACAAGGGGGCTCGGACACTGAAGCTTTCTTT. The encoded protein is CASSPQGGSDTEAFF.

This CDR3 is CASSYLSGSSYNEQFF. The CDR3 bases are TGTGCCAGCAGTTACCTTAGCGGAAGCTCCTACAATGAGCAGTTCTTC. The V call is TRBV6-5, the J call TRBJ2-1; D may be TRBD2 (6 bases). The V end lost 2 bases, the J end lost 0 bases, and 11 bases lay between the germline ends. The CDR3 covers 16 residues. Germline V CDR1 and CDR2: MNHEY, SVGAGI.

V is TRBV4-1 and J is TRBJ2-6, with unresolved D. Germline values: CDR1 MGHRA, CDR2 YSYEKL. This CDR3 spans 17 amino acids. V lost 3 bases to trimming and J lost 0 bases, with 12 bases between them. The CDR3 DNA sequence: TGCGCCAGCAGCCATCCGAGAGCCAGCTCTGGGGCCAACGTCCTGACTTTC. It is translated as CASSHPRASSGANVLTF.

The chain employs TRBV7-9 and TRBJ2-5; D may be TRBD1 (6 bases). CDR1 is SEHNR, CDR2 FQNEAQ, per germline (reference sequence). This CDR3 has 14 amino acids. Between the trimmed V and J ends, which lost 2 bases and 5 bases, there was a span of 12 bases. CDR3 nucleotide sequence: TGTGCCAGCAGCTTACTGGGGGCTGGGGAGACCCAGTACTTC. Its translation is CASSLLGAGETQYF. The full variable domain, rest sourced from reference TRBV7-9 and TRBJ2-5, is DTGVSQNPRHKITKRGQNVTFRCDPISEHNRLYWYRQTLGQGPEFLTYFQNEAQLEKSRLLSDRFSAERPKGSFSTLEIQRTEQGDSAMYLCASSLLGAGETQYFGPGTRLLVL.

The chain links TRBV19 to TRBJ2-7; 10 nucleotides agree with TRBD1. The CDR3 runs to 14 residues. V gave up 6 bases and J gave up 2 bases; unmatched junction bases: 4. CDR1 and CDR2 (germline): LNHDA, SQIVND (reference sequence). The CDR3 DNA sequence: TGTGCCAGTAGGCGAGGACAGGGGGCCTACGAGCAGTACTTC. This gives the protein CASRRGQGAYEQYF.

The chain carries TRBV4-2 and TRBJ2-7; maybe TRBD2 (6 bases). Trimming shortened V by 1 base and J by 0 bases, and 10 bases separated the two germline ends. The CDR3 has 15 residues. From germline, CDR1 is LGHNA and CDR2 YNFKEQ. The CDR3 loop reads CASSQAGDFSYEQYF. CDR3 nucleotides: TGTGCCAGCAGCCAAGCTGGGGACTTCTCCTACGAGCAGTACTTC.

This chain joins TRBV5-4 and TRBJ2-2; D perhaps matches TRBD2 (5 bases). The CDR3 loop spans 15 amino acids. Germline CDR1 SGHNT, CDR2 YYREEE (reference sequence). The ends were cut back, 4 bases at V and 6 bases at J, with 16 bases in the middle. CDR3 coding DNA: TGTGCCAGCAGCGAGGCTAGGAGGAGTTCCGGGGAGCTGTTTTTT. Translated: CASSEARRSSGELFF.

The chain has TRBV2 and TRBJ2-5, with a weak D call TRBD1 (6 bases). Per germline, CDR1 SNHLY and CDR2 FYNNEI. The V end was cut by 4 bases, the J end by 1 base, with 16 bases between. The CDR3 loop spans 16 amino acids. The CDR3 DNA is TGTGCCAGCAGTGCGCTCGGGACATCCATCCAAGAGACCCAGTACTTC. This gives the protein CASSALGTSIQETQYF.

The V and J genes are TRBV15 and TRBJ2-7, with 16 bases that match TRBD2. Per germline, CDR1 LNHNV and CDR2 YYDKDF (reference sequence). The CDR3 totals 18 residues. V dropped 0 bases and J dropped 4; count of bases not matched to a gene: 6. For the CDR3, the DNA is TGTGCCACCAGCAGAGAAGGGACTAGCGGGAGGGCCCAATACGAGCAGTACTTC. It encodes CATSREGTSGRAQYEQYF.

The chain has TRBV10-3 and TRBJ2-1; 10 bases are shared with TRBD2. Per the germline V gene, CDR1 is ENHRY and CDR2 is SYGVKD. V lost 0 bases to trimming and J lost 0 bases; unmatched junction nucleotides: 2. The CDR3 runs 17 residues. The CDR3: CAISESSSGSSYNEQFF. The DNA for the CDR3 is TGTGCCATCAGTGAGTCGTCTAGCGGGAGCTCCTACAATGAGCAGTTCTTC.